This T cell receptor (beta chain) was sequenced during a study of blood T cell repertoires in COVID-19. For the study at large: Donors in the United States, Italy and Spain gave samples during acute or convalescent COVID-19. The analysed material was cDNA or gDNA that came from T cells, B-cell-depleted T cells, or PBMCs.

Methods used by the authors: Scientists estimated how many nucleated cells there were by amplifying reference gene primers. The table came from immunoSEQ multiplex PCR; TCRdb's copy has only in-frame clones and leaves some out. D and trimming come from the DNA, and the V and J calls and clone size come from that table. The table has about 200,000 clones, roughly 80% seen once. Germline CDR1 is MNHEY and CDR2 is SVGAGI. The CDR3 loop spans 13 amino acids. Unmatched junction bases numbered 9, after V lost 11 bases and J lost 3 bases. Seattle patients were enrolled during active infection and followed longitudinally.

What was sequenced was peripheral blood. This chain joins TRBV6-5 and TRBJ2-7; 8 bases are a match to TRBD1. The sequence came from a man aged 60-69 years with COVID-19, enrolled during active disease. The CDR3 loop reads CASRGTGFYEQYF. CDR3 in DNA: TGTGCCTCCCGGGGGACAGGCTTCTACGAGCAGTACTTC.